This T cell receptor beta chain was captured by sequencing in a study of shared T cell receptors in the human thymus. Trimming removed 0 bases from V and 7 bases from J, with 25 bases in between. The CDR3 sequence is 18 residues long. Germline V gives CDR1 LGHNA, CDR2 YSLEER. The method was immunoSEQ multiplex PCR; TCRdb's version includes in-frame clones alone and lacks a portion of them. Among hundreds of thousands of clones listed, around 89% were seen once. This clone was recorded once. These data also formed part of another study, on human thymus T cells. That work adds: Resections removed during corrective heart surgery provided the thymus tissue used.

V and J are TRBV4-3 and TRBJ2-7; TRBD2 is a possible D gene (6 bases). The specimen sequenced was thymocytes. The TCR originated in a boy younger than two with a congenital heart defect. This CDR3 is CASSQEGLRGRSGEEQYF. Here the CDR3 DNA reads TGCGCCAGCAGCCAAGAAGGGCTAAGAGGCCGTAGCGGCGAGGAGCAGTACTTC.